These T cell receptor beta chains were read from a single sample in a study of blood T cell repertoires in COVID-19. TCRdb keeps only in-frame clones here, not all; method: immunoSEQ multiplex PCR. The data contain approximately 100,000 clones, 82% of them singletons. Material: peripheral blood. These receptors were taken from a man aged 65 to 85 with acute or convalescent COVID-19. The CDR3 runs from the conserved cysteine through the conserved F or W. Fields, in order: D gene, clone size, J gene, V gene, CDR3 length, CDR3 DNA, CDR3 protein. A D gene is named only where the DNA matches it firmly. A row's size may be missing; if present it is once, few, many or a size class.

TRBD2 - TRBJ2-3 TRBV19 14 TGTGCCAGTAGTATGCGGGGGGCTGGCGATACGCAGTATTTT CASSMRGAGDTQYF
- - TRBJ1-5 TRBV18 14 TGTGCCAGCTCCGACAGACCAAACAATCAGCCCCAGCATTTT CASSDRPNNQPQHF
TRBD1 once TRBJ1-2 TRBV30 15 TGTGCCTGGAGTGTCTCGCCGGGACAGGGAAGCGGCTACACCTTC CAWSVSPGQGSGYTF
- - TRBJ1-5 TRBV5-6 14 TGTGCCAGCAGCCTGGGAAGGACTAATCAGCCCCAGCATTTT CASSLGRTNQPQHF
- - TRBJ1-1 TRBV11-2 13 TGTGCCAGCAGCATACAGGGTGGCACTGAAGCTTTCTTT CASSIQGGTEAFF
TRBD1 - TRBJ1-1 TRBV2 14 TGTGCCAGCAGCTTGGACAGGGGGCGTTCTGAAGCTTTCTTT CASSLDRGRSEAFF
- - TRBJ2-1 TRBV6-4 14 TGTGCCACCAGGGGGGGGCGCCCCTACAATGAGCAGTTCTTC CATRGGRPYNEQFF
TRBD1 - TRBJ2-7 TRBV11-2 16 TGTGCCAGCAGCTATACGACAGGGTCCTCCTCCTACGAGCAGTACTTC CASSYTTGSSSYEQYF
- - TRBJ1-1 TRBV5-1 13 TGCGCCAGCAGCATCGGTCCGAACACTGAAGCTTTCTTT CASSIGPNTEAFF
TRBD2 once TRBJ2-1 TRBV5-4 17 TGTGCCAGCAGCTCCCGACTAGCGGGAGACGGGGGTAATGAGCAGTTCTTC CASSSRLAGDGGNEQFF
TRBD1 - TRBJ1-1 TRBV19 13 TGTGCCAGTAGGAGGGGGCTCTCTTCTGAAGCTTTCTTT CASRRGLSSEAFF
- - TRBJ1-1 TRBV27 15 TGTGCCAGCAGTCCCAACGACAGGATGAACACTGAAGCTTTCTTT CASSPNDRMNTEAFF
- - TRBJ2-7 TRBV5-1 12 TGCGCCAGCAGCTTGGCAGGGTTCGAGCAGTACTTC CASSLAGFEQYF
- - TRBJ2-1 TRBV10-3 13 TGTGCCATCAGTGAAGGGCAGGGCCATGAGCAGTTCTTC CAISEGQGHEQFF
TRBD1 - TRBJ1-4 TRBV6-6 13 TGTGCCACGATGGGACAGGGAAATGAAAAACTGTTTTTT CATMGQGNEKLFF
- - TRBJ2-1 TRBV6-2/TRBV6-3 18 TGTGCCAGCAGTTATAATTCGGCGGGATCTTTCTCCTACAATGAGCAGTTCTTC CASSYNSAGSFSYNEQFF